A single sample gave rise to the 8 T cell receptor beta chains below, sequenced in a study of sequential checkpoint blockade in melanoma (dated by TCRdb to about 2019). The library relied on the immunoSEQ multiplex PCR assay. The table comes from immuneACCESS by way of TCRdb, which keeps in-frame sequences with V and J called. Part of the clones is missing from these tables; in studies checked, under half for an unresolved V gene and the rest for unknown reasons. The sample table shows 13,000 or so clones, and under 65% are seen once. Of the sample, roughly 15% falls within the top ten clones. The treatment or condition label here, explained by the study, means: randomized to nivolumab then ipilimumab (arm A) or the reverse (arm B). The sample here was CD8+ T cells sorted from blood (inferred from file names), taken from a patient given nivolumab and ipilimumab in sequence. Receptor source: a human donor with melanoma.

This clone was observed a handful of times. Germline and junction disagree at one end, which may indicate a read error. The rearrangement links TRBV5-4 to TRBJ2-3; 8 bases align to TRBD2. Looked up from germline, CDR1 is SGHNT and CDR2 is YYREEE (reference sequence). This CDR3 region has 17 residues. CDR3 coding DNA: TGTGCCAGCAACTTGGGAAACGGGGGGGCCGACACAGATACGCAGTATTTT. This sequence encodes CASNLGNGGADTDTQYF. Supplemented by reference TRBV5-4 and TRBJ2-3, the full variable domain reads ETGVTQSPTHLIKTRGQQVTLRCSSQSGHNTVSWYQQALGQGPQFIFQYYREEENGRGNFPPRFSGLQFPNYSSELNVNALELDDSALYLCASNLGNGGADTDTQYFGPGTRLTVL.

The chain links TRBV7-9 to TRBJ2-5; TRBD1 matches 8 bases. The assigned J gene may be wrong: the sequence end matches TRBJ2-7 better. Germline V gene data show CDR1 as SEHNR and CDR2 as FQNEAQ (reference sequence). The CDR3 extends over 17 amino acids. CDR3 sequence (DNA): TGTGCCAGCAGCTTAACAGGGGGATTCCATACCGCCTACGAGCAGTACTTC. Protein: CASSLTGGFHTAYEQYF.

The gene calls are TRBV25-1 and TRBJ1-1; unclear D gene. The CDR3 sequence is 14 residues long. Trimming took 6 bases from V and 8 from J, leaving 19 bases between them. Germline lookup yields CDR1 MGHDK and CDR2 SYGVNS. CDR3 DNA sequence: TGTGCCAGCAGCCGGCGGGCGGAATTCACCGAAGCTTTCTTT. It yields the protein CASSRRAEFTEAFF.

The chain uses TRBV19 and TRBJ2-1, with 8 nucleotides matching TRBD2. The CDR3 consists of 15 residues. V shed 4 bases and J 8 bases; nucleotides not matched to a gene: 10. Per germline, CDR1 LNHDA and CDR2 SQIVND (reference sequence). The CDR3 region is CASSTLAGFSHEQFF. The DNA for the CDR3 is TGTGCCAGTAGTACCTTAGCGGGATTTAGTCATGAGCAGTTCTTC.

The chain links TRBV11-2 to TRBJ1-1; 7 positions match TRBD1. V was clipped by 2 bases and J by 3 bases; unmatched bases: 0. The CDR3 has 13 amino acids. CDR1 and CDR2 from the germline V gene are SGHAT and FQNNGV. CDR3 loop: CASSLQGDTEAFF. DNA of the CDR3: TGTGCCAGCAGCTTACAGGGGGACACTGAAGCTTTCTTT.

The CDR3 loop reads CASTPRQGVNSPLHF. CDR3 bases: TGTGCCAGCACCCCGAGACAGGGGGTGAATTCACCCCTCCACTTT. The chain carries TRBV6-5 and TRBJ1-6; TRBD1 aligns across 9 bases. Germline values: CDR1 MNHEY, CDR2 SVGAGI. Unmatched junction bases numbered 8, after V lost 7 bases and J lost 7 bases. CDR3 length equals 15 residues.

By share, this clone ranks as medium-sized. The chain links TRBV9 to TRBJ1-1; D remains unclear. Germline V gene data show CDR1 as SGDLS and CDR2 as YYNGEE. CDR3 length: 13 amino acids. Between the trimmed V and J ends, which lost 4 bases and 1 base, there was a span of 8 bases. Here the CDR3 reads CASSPLGNTEAFF. In nucleotides, the CDR3 is TGTGCCAGCAGCCCACTCGGGAACACTGAAGCTTTCTTT. Together with reference TRBV9 and TRBJ1-1, the CDR3 gives the full variable domain: DSGVTQTPKHLITATGQRVTLRCSPRSGDLSVYWYQQSLDQGLQFLIQYYNGEERAKGNILERFSAQQFPDLHSELNLSSLELGDSALYFCASSPLGNTEAFFGQGTRLTVV.

CDR3 region: CASSPRQGRGTEAFF. CDR3 DNA: TGTGCCAGCAGCCCAAGACAGGGCCGCGGCACTGAAGCTTTCTTT. The chain joins TRBV7-9 to TRBJ1-1, with 7 bases lining up with TRBD1. V shed 5 bases, J shed 4 bases, and the junction held 10 bases outside the gene matches. CDR1 and CDR2 from the germline V gene are SEHNR and FQNEAQ (reference sequence). The CDR3 length is 15 residues.